In this sample, the clone carrying this TCR beta chain turned up a few times. What it binds is unknown. The record originates from a study of T cells after yellow fever vaccination. Overall study results and limits: Post-booster samples contained most primary-vaccination clones (approximately 96% CD4, approximately 88% CD8).

Germline V gene lookup returns CDR1 MNHEY and CDR2 SMNVEV (reference sequence). V gave up 5 bases and J gave up 5 bases, with 13 bases separating them. CDR3 length: 14 residues. UMIs were added to TCR cDNA along with a universal primer site when it was made by 5'RACE template switching. TCRdb analysed the 5' RACE reads with MiXCR anew, one entry per CDR3 protein. Of about 500,000 distinct CDR3 sequences listed, about a sixth are singletons. The V call is TRBV27, the J call TRBJ1-5, with D uncertain. The specimen comprised PBMCs, sampled roughly 5 days after the first yellow fever vaccination. This clonotype was obtained from a man aged 18 to 35 who received the YFV17D yellow fever vaccine. The CDR3 nucleotides are TGTGCCAGCAGTCTTTCCCGGGAGGATCAGCCCCAGCATTTT. This sequence encodes CASSLSREDQPQHF.